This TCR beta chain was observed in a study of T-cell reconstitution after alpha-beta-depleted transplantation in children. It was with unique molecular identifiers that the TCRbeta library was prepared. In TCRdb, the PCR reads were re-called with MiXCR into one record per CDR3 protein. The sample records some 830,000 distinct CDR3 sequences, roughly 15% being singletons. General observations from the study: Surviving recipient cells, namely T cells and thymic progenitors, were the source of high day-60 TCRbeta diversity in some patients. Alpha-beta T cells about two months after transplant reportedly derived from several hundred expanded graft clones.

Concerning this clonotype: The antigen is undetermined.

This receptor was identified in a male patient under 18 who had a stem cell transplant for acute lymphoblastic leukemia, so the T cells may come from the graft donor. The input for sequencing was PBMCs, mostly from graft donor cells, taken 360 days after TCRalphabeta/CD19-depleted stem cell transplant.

This CDR3 reads CASSPPRQGLITEAFF. The CDR3 DNA sequence: TGTGCCAGCTCACCTCCGCGACAGGGCCTTATCACTGAAGCTTTCTTT. The genes are TRBV18 and TRBJ1-1, with TRBD1 matching over 7 bases. Germline CDR1 reads KGHSH; CDR2 reads LQKENI. The CDR3 is 16 residues long. The J segment lost 4 bases and the V segment lost 3 bases, leaving 11 bases of the junction unmatched.